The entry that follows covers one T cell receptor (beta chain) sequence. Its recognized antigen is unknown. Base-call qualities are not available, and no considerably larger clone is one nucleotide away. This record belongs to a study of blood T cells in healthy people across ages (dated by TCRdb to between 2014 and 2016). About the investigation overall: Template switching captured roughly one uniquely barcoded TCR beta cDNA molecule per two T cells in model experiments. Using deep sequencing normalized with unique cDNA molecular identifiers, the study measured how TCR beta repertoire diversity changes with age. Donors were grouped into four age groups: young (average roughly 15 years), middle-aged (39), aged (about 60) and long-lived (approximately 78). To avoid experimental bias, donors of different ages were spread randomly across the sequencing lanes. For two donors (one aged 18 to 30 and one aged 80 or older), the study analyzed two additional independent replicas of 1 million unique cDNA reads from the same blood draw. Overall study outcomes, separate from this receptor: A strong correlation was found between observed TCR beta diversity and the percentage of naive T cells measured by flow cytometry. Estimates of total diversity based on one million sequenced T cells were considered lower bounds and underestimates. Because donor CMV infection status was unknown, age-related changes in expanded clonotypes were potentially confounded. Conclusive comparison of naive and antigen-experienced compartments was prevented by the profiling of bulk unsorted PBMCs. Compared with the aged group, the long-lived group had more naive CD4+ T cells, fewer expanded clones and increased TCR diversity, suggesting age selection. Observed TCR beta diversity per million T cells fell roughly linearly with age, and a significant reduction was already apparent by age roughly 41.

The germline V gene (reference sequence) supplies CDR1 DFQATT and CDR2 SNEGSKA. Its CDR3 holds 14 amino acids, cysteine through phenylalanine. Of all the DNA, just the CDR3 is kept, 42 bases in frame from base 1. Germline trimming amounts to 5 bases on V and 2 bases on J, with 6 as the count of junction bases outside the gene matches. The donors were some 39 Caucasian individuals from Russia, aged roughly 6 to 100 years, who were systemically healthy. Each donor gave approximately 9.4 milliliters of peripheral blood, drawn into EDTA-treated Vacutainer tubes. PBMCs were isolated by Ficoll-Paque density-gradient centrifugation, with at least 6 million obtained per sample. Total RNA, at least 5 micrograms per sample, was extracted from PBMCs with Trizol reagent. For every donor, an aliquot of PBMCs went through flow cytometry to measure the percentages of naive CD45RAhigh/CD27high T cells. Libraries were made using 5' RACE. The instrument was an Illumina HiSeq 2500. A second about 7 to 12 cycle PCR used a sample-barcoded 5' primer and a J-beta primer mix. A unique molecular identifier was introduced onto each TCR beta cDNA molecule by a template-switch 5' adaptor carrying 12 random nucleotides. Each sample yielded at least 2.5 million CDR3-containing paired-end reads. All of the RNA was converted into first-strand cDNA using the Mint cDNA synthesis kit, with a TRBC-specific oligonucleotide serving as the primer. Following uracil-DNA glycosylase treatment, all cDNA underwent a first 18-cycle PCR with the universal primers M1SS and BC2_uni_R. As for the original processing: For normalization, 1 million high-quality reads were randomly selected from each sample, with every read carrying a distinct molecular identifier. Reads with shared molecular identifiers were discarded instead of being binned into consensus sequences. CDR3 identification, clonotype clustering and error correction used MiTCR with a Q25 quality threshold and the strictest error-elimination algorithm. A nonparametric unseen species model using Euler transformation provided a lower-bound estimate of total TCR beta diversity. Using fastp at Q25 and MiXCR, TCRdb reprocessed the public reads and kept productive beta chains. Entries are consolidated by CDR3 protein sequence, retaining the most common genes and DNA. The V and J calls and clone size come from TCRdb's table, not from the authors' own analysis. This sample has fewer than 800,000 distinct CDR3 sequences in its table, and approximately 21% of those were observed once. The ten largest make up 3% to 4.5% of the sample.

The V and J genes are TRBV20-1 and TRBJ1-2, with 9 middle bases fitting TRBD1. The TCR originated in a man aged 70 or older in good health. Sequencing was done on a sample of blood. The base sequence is TGCAGTGCTGGCTACAGGGGGCCCAACTATGGCTACACCTTC. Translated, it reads CSAGYRGPNYGYTF.